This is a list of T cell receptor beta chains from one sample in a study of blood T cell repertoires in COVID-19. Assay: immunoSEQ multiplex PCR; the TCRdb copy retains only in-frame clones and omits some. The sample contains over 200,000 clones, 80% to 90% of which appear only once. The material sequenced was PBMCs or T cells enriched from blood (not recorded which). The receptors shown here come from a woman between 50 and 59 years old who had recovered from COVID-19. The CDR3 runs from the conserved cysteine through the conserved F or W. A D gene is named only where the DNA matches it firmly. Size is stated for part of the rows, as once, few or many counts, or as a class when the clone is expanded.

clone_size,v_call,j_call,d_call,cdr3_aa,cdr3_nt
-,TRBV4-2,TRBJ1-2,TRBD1,CASSHPWDRGNYGYTF,TGTGCCAGCAGCCATCCCTGGGACAGGGGGAACTATGGCTACACCTTC
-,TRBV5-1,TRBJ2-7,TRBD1,CASSRDRGAEQYF,TGCGCCAGCAGTAGGGACAGGGGCGCCGAGCAGTACTTC
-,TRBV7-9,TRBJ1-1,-,CASRQPANTEAFF,TGTGCCAGCAGACAACCCGCAAACACTGAAGCTTTCTTT
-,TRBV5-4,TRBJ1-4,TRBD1,CASSLDPRQGAAEKLFF,TGTGCCAGCAGCTTGGATCCCCGACAGGGGGCAGCTGAAAAACTGTTTTTT
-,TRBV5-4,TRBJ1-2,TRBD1,CASSSPGGAYGYTF,TGTGCCAGCAGCTCTCCAGGGGGAGCCTATGGCTACACCTTC
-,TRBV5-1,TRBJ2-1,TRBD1,CASGETGQSTYNEQFF,TGCGCCAGCGGGGAAACGGGACAGTCCACCTACAATGAGCAGTTCTTC
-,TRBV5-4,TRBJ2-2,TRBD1,CASGQAANTGELFF,TGTGCCAGCGGACAGGCCGCGAACACCGGGGAGCTGTTTTTT
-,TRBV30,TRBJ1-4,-,CAWSVGGGDEKLFF,TGTGCCTGGAGTGTAGGCGGAGGAGATGAAAAACTGTTTTTT
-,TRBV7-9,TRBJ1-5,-,CASSHRTANQPQHF,TGTGCCAGCAGCCACCGGACAGCCAATCAGCCCCAGCATTTT
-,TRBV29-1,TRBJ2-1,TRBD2,CSVVLAGGPYNEQFF,TGCAGCGTTGTCCTAGCGGGAGGTCCGTACAATGAGCAGTTCTTC
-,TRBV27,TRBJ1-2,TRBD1,CATRGARGGLYGYTF,TGTGCCACGCGCGGCGCGAGAGGGGGCCTCTATGGCTACACCTTC
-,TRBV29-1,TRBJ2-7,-,CSVQPDRYEQYF,TGCAGCGTACAACCCGACAGATACGAGCAGTACTTC
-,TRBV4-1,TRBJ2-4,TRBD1,CASSSQGSAKNIQYF,TGCGCCAGCAGCTCACAGGGGTCGGCCAAAAACATTCAGTACTTC
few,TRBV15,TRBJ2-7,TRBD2,CATSPGLAGGEQYF,TGTGCCACCAGCCCCGGACTAGCGGGAGGCGAGCAGTACTTC